A selection of T cell receptor beta chains follows, all from one sample in a study of T cells after yellow fever vaccination. One entry per CDR3 protein results from TCRdb running MiXCR on the 5' RACE reads. The sample includes about 330,000 distinct CDR3 sequences, over 3.5% seen only once; the top ten take about 26%. Specimen: PBMCs, collected 5 days after the yellow fever booster vaccination. The source of these receptors is a man between 18 and 35 years old who received the YFV17D yellow fever vaccine. Each CDR3 is given with its conserved first and last residue. The D gene is left open where the match is weak. Rows may omit the clone size; those that give it use once, few, many or a size class.

d_call,clone_size,j_call,v_call,cdr3_aa,cdr3_nt
-,few,TRBJ2-2,TRBV4-1,CASSQFPGFVGTGELFF,TGCGCCAGCAGCCAATTTCCAGGGTTCGTAGGGACCGGGGAGCTGTTTTTT
-,-,TRBJ1-1,TRBV5-1,CASRLQTGYTEAFF,TGCGCCAGCAGGCTTCAAACAGGCTACACTGAAGCTTTCTTT
TRBD1,few,TRBJ2-7,TRBV5-1,CASSTWDRDYEQYF,TGCGCCAGCAGCACCTGGGACAGGGACTACGAGCAGTACTTC
-,-,TRBJ1-6,TRBV5-1,CASSADGLNSPLHF,TGCGCCAGCAGCGCTGACGGGCTCAATTCACCCCTCCACTTT
-,few,TRBJ2-2,TRBV7-9,CASSPGGAGELFF,TGTGCCAGCAGCCCCGGCGGAGCCGGGGAGCTGTTTTTT
-,few,TRBJ1-4,TRBV6-5,CASSSNGATNEKLFF,TGTGCCAGCAGCTCGAACGGCGCAACTAATGAAAAACTGTTTTTT
-,many,TRBJ2-3,TRBV5-1,CASSLEQTFTDTQYF,TGCGCCAGCAGCTTGGAACAGACCTTCACAGATACGCAGTATTTT
-,few,TRBJ2-5,TRBV5-1,CASSLLARDQETQYF,TGCGCCAGCAGCTTGTTAGCTAGAGACCAAGAGACCCAGTACTTC
TRBD2,few,TRBJ2-1,TRBV7-6,CASSLAVRASGDNEQFF,TGTGCCAGCAGCTTAGCGGTCCGGGCTAGCGGGGACAATGAGCAGTTCTTC
TRBD1,many,TRBJ2-3,TRBV5-1,CASSLATGGGTDTQYF,TGCGCCAGCAGCTTGGCGACAGGGGGCGGCACAGATACGCAGTATTTT
-,-,TRBJ2-1,TRBV20-1,CSADQPLGGASYNEQFF,TGCAGTGCCGACCAACCCCTAGGGGGGGCTTCCTACAATGAGCAGTTCTTC
-,-,TRBJ1-5,TRBV27,CASSPMDGNQPQHF,TGTGCCAGCAGTCCCATGGACGGGAATCAGCCCCAGCATTTT
TRBD1,-,TRBJ1-1,TRBV15,CATSSTGVGAFF,TGTGCCACCAGCTCCACAGGGGTCGGAGCTTTCTTT
-,few,TRBJ1-2,TRBV29-1,CSVGFGQHYGYTF,TGCAGCGTTGGTTTCGGCCAACACTATGGCTACACCTTC